The entry below gives a single TCR beta chain sequence along with its context. The sample originates from a study of T-cell memory formation after mild COVID-19. The CDR3 is 14 residues long. Trimming removed 1 base at V and 6 bases at J, with 9 bases between. Germline V lookup: CDR1 LGHNA, CDR2 YSLEER. TCRdb ran MiXCR on the 5' RACE reads and lists one entry per CDR3 protein. There are under 550,000 distinct CDR3 sequences in the sample; about 20% occur only once, and under 25% lies in the top ten. The sequence came from a man aged 18 to 30 who had mild COVID-19 (a few samples of this study predate the infection). Cell type and time point are not known. The chain recombines TRBV4-3 with TRBJ2-2; D is tentatively TRBD1 or TRBD2 (6 bases each). Sequenced input: PBMCs or a T cell subset sorted from them (not recorded which). The CDR3 DNA reads as TGCGCCAGCAGCCAAGGCCGGGGGCCCGGGGAGCTGTTTTTT. As protein: CASSQGRGPGELFF.